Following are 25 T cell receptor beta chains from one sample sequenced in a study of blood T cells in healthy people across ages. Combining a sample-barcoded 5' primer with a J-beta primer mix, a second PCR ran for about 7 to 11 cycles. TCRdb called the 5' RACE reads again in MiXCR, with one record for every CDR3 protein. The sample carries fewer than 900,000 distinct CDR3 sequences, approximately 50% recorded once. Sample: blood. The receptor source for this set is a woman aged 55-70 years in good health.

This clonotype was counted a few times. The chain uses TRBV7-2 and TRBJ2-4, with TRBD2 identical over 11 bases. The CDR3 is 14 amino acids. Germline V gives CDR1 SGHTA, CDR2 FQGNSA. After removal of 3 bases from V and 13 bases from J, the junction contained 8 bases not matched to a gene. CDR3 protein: CASSFSGRAQEQYF. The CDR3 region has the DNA TGTGCCAGCAGCTTTAGCGGGAGGGCTCAAGAGCAGTACTTC.

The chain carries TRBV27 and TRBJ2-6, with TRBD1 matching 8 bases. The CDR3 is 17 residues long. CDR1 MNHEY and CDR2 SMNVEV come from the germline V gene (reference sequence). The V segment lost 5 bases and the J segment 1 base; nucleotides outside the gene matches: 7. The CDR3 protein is CASSRAGGSSGANVLTF. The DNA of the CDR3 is TGTGCCAGCAGTCGGGCAGGGGGCTCATCTGGGGCCAACGTCCTGACTTTC.

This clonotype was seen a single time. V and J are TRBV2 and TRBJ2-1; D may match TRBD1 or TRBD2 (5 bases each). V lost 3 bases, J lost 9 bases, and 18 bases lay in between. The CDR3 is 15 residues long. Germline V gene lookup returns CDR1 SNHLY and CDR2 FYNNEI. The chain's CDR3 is CASSDWSGWGSEQFF. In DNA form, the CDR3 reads TGTGCCAGCAGTGATTGGTCAGGGTGGGGGAGTGAGCAGTTCTTC. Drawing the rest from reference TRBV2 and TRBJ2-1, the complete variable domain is EPEVTQTPSHQVTQMGQEVILRCVPISNHLYFYWYRQILGQKVEFLVSFYNNEISEKSEIFDDQFSVERPDGSNFTLKIRSTKLEDSAMYFCASSDWSGWGSEQFFGPGTRLTVL.

The CDR3 loop is CASSEFLGLRGRVFF. CDR3 bases: TGTGCCAGCAGTGAATTTTTGGGACTCCGGGGGAGGGTTTTCTTT. The chain couples TRBV25-1 to TRBJ1-1, with a possible D match to TRBD1 (5 bases). Trimming cost V 1 base and J 13 bases, with 22 bases left between them. Germline V CDR1 and CDR2: MGHDK, SYGVNS. This CDR3 region has 15 residues.

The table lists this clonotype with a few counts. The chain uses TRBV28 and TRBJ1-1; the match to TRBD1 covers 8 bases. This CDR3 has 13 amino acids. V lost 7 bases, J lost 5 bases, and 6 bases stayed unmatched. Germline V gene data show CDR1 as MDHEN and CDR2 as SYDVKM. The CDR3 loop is CASTGDRRTEAFF. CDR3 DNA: TGTGCCAGCACGGGGGACAGGCGGACTGAAGCTTTCTTT.

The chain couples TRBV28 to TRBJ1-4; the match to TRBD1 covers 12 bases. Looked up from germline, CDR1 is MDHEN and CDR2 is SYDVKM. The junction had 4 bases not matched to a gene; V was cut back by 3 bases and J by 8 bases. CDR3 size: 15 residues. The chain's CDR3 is CASSFRDRGPEKLFF. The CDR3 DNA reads TGTGCCAGCAGTTTCCGGGACAGGGGGCCCGAAAAACTGTTTTTT.

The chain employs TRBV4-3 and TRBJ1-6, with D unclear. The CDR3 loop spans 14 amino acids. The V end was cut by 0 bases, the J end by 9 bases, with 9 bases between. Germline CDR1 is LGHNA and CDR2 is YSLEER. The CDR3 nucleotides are TGCGCCAGCAGCCAAGATGGGCTGGGTTCACCCCTCCACTTT. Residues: CASSQDGLGSPLHF.

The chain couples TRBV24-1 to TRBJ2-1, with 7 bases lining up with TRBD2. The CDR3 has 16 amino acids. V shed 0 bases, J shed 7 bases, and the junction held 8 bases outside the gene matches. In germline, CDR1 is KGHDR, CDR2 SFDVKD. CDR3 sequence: CATSDLQAGVSNEQFF. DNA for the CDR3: TGTGCCACCAGTGATTTGCAGGCGGGAGTTTCAAATGAGCAGTTCTTC.

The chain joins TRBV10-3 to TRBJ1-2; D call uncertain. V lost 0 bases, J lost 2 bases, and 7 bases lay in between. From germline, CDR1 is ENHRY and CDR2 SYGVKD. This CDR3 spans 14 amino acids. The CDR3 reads CAISESGENYGYTF. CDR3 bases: TGTGCCATCAGTGAGTCCGGGGAGAACTATGGCTACACCTTC.

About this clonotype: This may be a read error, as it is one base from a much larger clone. In DNA, the CDR3 is TGTGCCAGCAGCTTGCCGCAGGACTCTGGCTACACCTTC. Its protein is CASSLPQDSGYTF. This rearrangement joins TRBV7-2 to TRBJ1-2, with D unresolved. V was shortened by 3 bases and J by 7 bases, with 12 bases between the two germline ends. Germline assignment: CDR1 SGHTA and CDR2 FQGNSA. The CDR3 covers 13 residues.

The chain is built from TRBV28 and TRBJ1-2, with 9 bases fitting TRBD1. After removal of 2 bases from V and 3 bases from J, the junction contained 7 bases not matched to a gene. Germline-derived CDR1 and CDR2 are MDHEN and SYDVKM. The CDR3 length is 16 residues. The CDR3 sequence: CASSLGTGKNDYGYTF. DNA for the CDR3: TGTGCCAGCAGTTTAGGGACAGGGAAGAACGACTATGGCTACACCTTC.

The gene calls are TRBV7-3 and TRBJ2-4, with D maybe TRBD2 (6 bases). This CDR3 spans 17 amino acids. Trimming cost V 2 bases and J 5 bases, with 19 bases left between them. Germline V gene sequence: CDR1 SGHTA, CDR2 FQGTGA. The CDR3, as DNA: TGTGCCAGCAGCTTACATATCGGAGGGGCGCTAGAAAACATTCAGTACTTC. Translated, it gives CASSLHIGGALENIQYF.

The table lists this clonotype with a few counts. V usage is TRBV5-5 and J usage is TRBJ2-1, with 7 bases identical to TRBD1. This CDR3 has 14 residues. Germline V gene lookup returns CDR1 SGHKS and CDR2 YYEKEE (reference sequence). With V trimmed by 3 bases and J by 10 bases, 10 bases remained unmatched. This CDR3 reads CASSSDRRWGEQFF. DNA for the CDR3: TGTGCCAGCAGCTCGGACAGGCGTTGGGGGGAGCAGTTCTTC.

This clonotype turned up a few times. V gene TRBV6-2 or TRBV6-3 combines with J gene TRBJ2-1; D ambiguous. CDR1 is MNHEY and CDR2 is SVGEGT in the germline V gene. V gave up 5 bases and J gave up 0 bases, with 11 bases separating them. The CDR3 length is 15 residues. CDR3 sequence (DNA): TGTGCCAGCAGTCCCGGTATAAGCTCCTACAATGAGCAGTTCTTC. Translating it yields CASSPGISSYNEQFF.

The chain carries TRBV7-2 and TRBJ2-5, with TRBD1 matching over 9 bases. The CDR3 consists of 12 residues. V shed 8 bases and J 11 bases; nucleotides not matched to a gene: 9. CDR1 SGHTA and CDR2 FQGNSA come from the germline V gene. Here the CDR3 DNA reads TGTGCCAGCTCTCGGGACAGGGTATCGCAGTACTTC. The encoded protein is CASSRDRVSQYF.

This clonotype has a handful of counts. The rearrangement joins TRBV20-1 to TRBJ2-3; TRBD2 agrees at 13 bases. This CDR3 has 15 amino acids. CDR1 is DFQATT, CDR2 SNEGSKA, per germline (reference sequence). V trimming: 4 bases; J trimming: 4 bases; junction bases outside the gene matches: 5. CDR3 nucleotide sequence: TGCAGTGCTACAGGGACTAGCGGGGCCCCAGATACGCAGTATTTT. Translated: CSATGTSGAPDTQYF.

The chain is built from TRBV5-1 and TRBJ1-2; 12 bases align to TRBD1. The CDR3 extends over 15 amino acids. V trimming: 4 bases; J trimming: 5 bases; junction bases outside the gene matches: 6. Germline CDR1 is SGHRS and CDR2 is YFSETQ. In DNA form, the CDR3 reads TGCGCCAGCAGCCCCCAGGGACAGGGGGCATATGGCTACACCTTC. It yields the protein CASSPQGQGAYGYTF.

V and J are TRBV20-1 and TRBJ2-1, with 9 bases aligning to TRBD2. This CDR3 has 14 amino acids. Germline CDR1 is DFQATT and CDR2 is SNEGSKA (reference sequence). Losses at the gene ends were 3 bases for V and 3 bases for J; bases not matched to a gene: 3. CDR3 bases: TGCAGTGCTAGGGGACTAGCCTTCTACAATGAGCAGTTCTTC. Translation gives CSARGLAFYNEQFF.

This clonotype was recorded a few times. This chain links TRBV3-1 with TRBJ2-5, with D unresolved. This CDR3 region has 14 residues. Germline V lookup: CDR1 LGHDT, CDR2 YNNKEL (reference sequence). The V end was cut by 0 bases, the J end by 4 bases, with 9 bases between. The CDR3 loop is CASSQDLGRETQYF. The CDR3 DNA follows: TGTGCCAGCAGCCAAGATCTGGGAAGAGAGACCCAGTACTTC.

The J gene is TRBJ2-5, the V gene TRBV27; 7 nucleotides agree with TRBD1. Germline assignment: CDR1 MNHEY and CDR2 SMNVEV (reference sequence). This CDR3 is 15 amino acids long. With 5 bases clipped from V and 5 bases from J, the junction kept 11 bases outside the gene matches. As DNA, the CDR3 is TGTGCCAGCAGTCGCCACCTACAGGGGTGGGAGACCCAGTACTTC. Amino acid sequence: CASSRHLQGWETQYF.

The CDR3 protein is CSAYGFGDEQFF. In DNA form, the CDR3 reads TGCAGTGCTTACGGTTTTGGGGATGAGCAGTTCTTC. The chain uses TRBV20-1 and TRBJ2-7; D ambiguous. The J call may not be correct, given that the DNA end is closer to TRBJ2-1. This CDR3 has 12 residues. Germline CDR1 reads DFQATT; CDR2 reads SNEGSKA (reference sequence).

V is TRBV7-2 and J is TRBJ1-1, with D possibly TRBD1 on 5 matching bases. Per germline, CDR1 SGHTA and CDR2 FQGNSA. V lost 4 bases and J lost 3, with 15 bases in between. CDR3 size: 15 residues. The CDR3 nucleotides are TGTGCCAGCAGCTCTTTGGGGGAGAGTTACACTGAAGCTTTCTTT. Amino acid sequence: CASSSLGESYTEAFF. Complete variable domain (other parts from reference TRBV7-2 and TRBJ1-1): GAGVSQSPSNKVTEKGKDVELRCDPISGHTALYWYRQSLGQGLEFLIYFQGNSAPDKSGLPSDRFSAERTGGSVSTLTIQRTQQEDSAVYLCASSSLGESYTEAFFGQGTRLTVV.

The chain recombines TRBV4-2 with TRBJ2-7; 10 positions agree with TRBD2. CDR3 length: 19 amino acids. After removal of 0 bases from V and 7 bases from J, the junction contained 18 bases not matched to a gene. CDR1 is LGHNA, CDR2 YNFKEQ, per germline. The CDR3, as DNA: TGTGCCAGCAGCCAAGATCTGGCTAGCGGGAGATCGGGGTACAATGAGCAGTACTTC. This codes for CASSQDLASGRSGYNEQYF.

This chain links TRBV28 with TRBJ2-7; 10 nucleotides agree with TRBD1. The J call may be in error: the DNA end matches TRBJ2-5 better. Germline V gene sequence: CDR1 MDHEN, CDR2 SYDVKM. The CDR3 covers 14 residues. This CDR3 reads CASSYPGQGETQYF. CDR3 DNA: TGTGCCAGCAGTTACCCGGGACAGGGGGAGACCCAGTACTTC.

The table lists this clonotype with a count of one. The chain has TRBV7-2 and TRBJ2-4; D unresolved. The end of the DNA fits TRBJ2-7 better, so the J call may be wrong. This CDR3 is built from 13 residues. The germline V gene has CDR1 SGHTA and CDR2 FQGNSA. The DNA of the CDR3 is TGTGCCAGCAGCCGAATTAGCTCCTACGAGCAGTACTTC. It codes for CASSRISSYEQYF.